The present T cell receptor beta chain was sequenced within a study of T-cell reconstitution after alpha-beta-depleted transplantation in children. Findings of the study overall: About two months after transplant, alpha-beta T cells reportedly came from several hundred expanded graft clones. It was newly produced T cells that mostly accounted for T-cell counts and diversity one year after transplant.

Per the germline V gene, CDR1 is MNHEY and CDR2 is SMNVEV (reference sequence). Trimming removed 2 bases from V and 7 bases from J, with 6 bases in between. The CDR3 loop spans 11 amino acids. Researchers prepared the TCRbeta library using unique molecular identifiers, the study reports. MiXCR, applied by TCRdb to the PCR reads, yields one record per CDR3 protein. The profile shows approximately 34,000 distinct CDR3 sequences, 5% to 7.5% of them singletons. This clonotype was detected ten times or more. Antigen specificity is unknown. This specimen was peripheral blood, taken 60 days after TCRalphabeta/CD19-depleted stem cell transplant. V gene TRBV27 combines with J gene TRBJ2-7, with D tentatively TRBD1 (5 bases). The origin of this receptor is a child less than two years old who had a stem cell transplant for acute myeloid leukemia, so the T cells may come from the graft donor. CDR3 coding DNA: TGTGCCAGCAGTTTAAGGGGAGAGCAGTACTTC. Protein sequence: CASSLRGEQYF.